Listed below are T cell receptor beta chains from one sample, sequenced in a study of blood T cell repertoires in COVID-19. Measured with immunoSEQ multiplex PCR; TCRdb has only the in-frame clones, and not every one. The sample holds about 190,000 clones, about 82% seen once. Sequencing was done on a sample of peripheral blood. The receptors come from a woman younger than 45 with acute or convalescent COVID-19. Each CDR3 is given without its conserved first and last residue. A D gene is named only where the DNA matches it firmly.

CDR3: ASSFGGLNSPLH
D: .
V: TRBV7-9
J: TRBJ1-6

CDR3: ASAGGVAYEQY
D: TRBD2
V: TRBV5-1
J: TRBJ2-7

CDR3: SVDRDGYT
D: TRBD1
V: TRBV29-1
J: TRBJ1-2

CDR3: ASSLDVKRPYGYT
D: .
V: TRBV5-6
J: TRBJ1-2

CDR3: ASSTGNILLDRAANVLT
D: TRBD1
V: TRBV28
J: TRBJ2-6

CDR3: ASSYSGGRDSPLH
D: .
V: TRBV6-6
J: TRBJ1-6

CDR3: ASSFREGSYEQY
D: TRBD2
V: TRBV5-5
J: TRBJ2-7

CDR3: SVGTIANYGYT
D: .
V: TRBV29-1
J: TRBJ1-2

CDR3: ASSLGQGNSPLH
D: TRBD1
V: TRBV27
J: TRBJ1-6

CDR3: ASDGVAEAF
D: .
V: TRBV6-5
J: TRBJ1-1

CDR3: ASSPGTQGAGNTIY
D: TRBD1
V: TRBV6-2/TRBV6-3
J: TRBJ1-3

CDR3: ASSPTSGEKLF
D: .
V: TRBV19
J: TRBJ1-4

CDR3: SVQAEGEKLF
D: .
V: TRBV29-1
J: TRBJ1-4

CDR3: ATSNPGTDTQY
D: .
V: TRBV15
J: TRBJ2-3

CDR3: SVEGAERNGYT
D: .
V: TRBV29-1
J: TRBJ1-2

CDR3: ASSMGPTGAHQPQH
D: TRBD1
V: TRBV7-2
J: TRBJ1-5

CDR3: ASSFMYSFNEQF
D: .
V: TRBV7-2
J: TRBJ2-1

CDR3: ASSPDGVSTDTQY
D: .
V: TRBV5-1
J: TRBJ2-3

CDR3: ASRTDRLSEAF
D: .
V: TRBV28
J: TRBJ1-1

CDR3: ASSLLRSGYNEQF
D: .
V: TRBV7-2
J: TRBJ2-1

CDR3: ASSAASATGNEQF
D: .
V: TRBV2
J: TRBJ2-1

CDR3: ASSPLVFDRGHGYT
D: TRBD1
V: TRBV11-2
J: TRBJ1-2

CDR3: ASSSWTSALYNEQF
D: TRBD2
V: TRBV7-2
J: TRBJ2-1

CDR3: ALILAGTTDTQY
D: TRBD2
V: TRBV30
J: TRBJ2-3

CDR3: ASSQDRAGYT
D: .
V: TRBV4-3
J: TRBJ1-2

CDR3: ASRPRGDSLRPQH
D: .
V: TRBV6-5
J: TRBJ1-5

CDR3: ASSLAAGAHGYT
D: .
V: TRBV7-2
J: TRBJ1-2

CDR3: ASSLVGGARTHQPQH
D: .
V: TRBV7-2
J: TRBJ1-5

CDR3: ASSETGISTDTQY
D: TRBD1
V: TRBV2
J: TRBJ2-3

CDR3: ASSLGAVQY
D: .
V: TRBV11-2
J: TRBJ2-7

CDR3: ASSLPRRTAANTEAF
D: .
V: TRBV27
J: TRBJ1-1

CDR3: ASRRTGDTEAF
D: TRBD1
V: TRBV12-3/TRBV12-4
J: TRBJ1-1

CDR3: ASSSPGTGYGYT
D: TRBD1
V: TRBV28
J: TRBJ1-2

CDR3: SVDETGGTDTQY
D: TRBD1
V: TRBV29-1
J: TRBJ2-3

CDR3: ASSGGPQETQY
D: .
V: TRBV5-1
J: TRBJ2-5

CDR3: ASSPKASGGMWNTGELF
D: TRBD2
V: TRBV5-1
J: TRBJ2-2

CDR3: ASSRTGGSYEQY
D: TRBD1
V: TRBV7-2
J: TRBJ2-7

CDR3: SVTTGGNTEAF
D: .
V: TRBV29-1
J: TRBJ1-1

CDR3: ASSSGTSGRPRQF
D: TRBD2
V: TRBV27
J: TRBJ2-1

CDR3: ASSLLAGGSGNTIY
D: TRBD1
V: TRBV5-8
J: TRBJ1-3

CDR3: ASSTAGRQNSPLH
D: .
V: TRBV28
J: TRBJ1-6

CDR3: ASSFSSGGSEQY
D: TRBD2
V: TRBV7-3
J: TRBJ2-7

CDR3: ASSMAGSYEQY
D: .
V: TRBV19
J: TRBJ2-7

CDR3: ASSKVGLGTEAF
D: .
V: TRBV9
J: TRBJ1-1

CDR3: ASSSPPQGKNTGELF
D: .
V: TRBV9
J: TRBJ2-2

CDR3: ASSLGGGGETQY
D: TRBD2
V: TRBV27
J: TRBJ2-5

CDR3: ASSSPSGEGDTQY
D: TRBD2
V: TRBV27
J: TRBJ2-3

CDR3: ASAATGVDEKLF
D: TRBD1
V: TRBV28
J: TRBJ1-4

CDR3: ASAGTDTQY
D: .
V: TRBV12-3/TRBV12-4
J: TRBJ2-3

CDR3: ASSSLGQGYSPLH
D: TRBD1
V: TRBV27
J: TRBJ1-6

CDR3: ASRGGDRSHRKQY
D: .
V: TRBV3-1/TRBV3-2
J: TRBJ2-7

CDR3: SVVLLANSEQY
D: TRBD2
V: TRBV29-1
J: TRBJ2-7

CDR3: ASRATGQGVETQY
D: TRBD1
V: TRBV9
J: TRBJ2-5